The rows below give T cell receptor beta chains drawn from one sample of a study of CD8 T cells in ankylosing spondylitis. From the 5' RACE reads, TCRdb called clonotypes with MiXCR, one entry per CDR3 protein. The table records about 340,000 distinct CDR3 sequences, about 15% of them present only once. Sequenced sample: blood, either unsorted or a sorted T cell fraction (not recorded which). All receptors derive from a male donor with ankylosing spondylitis or in good health (not recorded which). The CDR3 runs from the conserved cysteine through the conserved F or W. The D gene is left open where the match is weak. Clone size is stated in some rows and not others, as once, few, many or a class when expanded.

cdr3_aa cdr3_nt v_call clone_size d_call j_call
CASSSRTSGRNEQYF TGTGCCAGCAGCTCCCGGACTAGCGGGAGGAACGAGCAGTACTTC TRBV7-2 - TRBD2 TRBJ2-7
CASSLEQAVHFF TGTGCCAGCAGCTTAGAGCAGGCGGTTCACTTCTTT TRBV11-2 many - TRBJ1-1
CASSLEAQNNYGYTF TGTGCCAGCAGCTTAGAAGCACAGAATAACTATGGCTACACCTTC TRBV11-2 few - TRBJ1-2
CSATTALNTEAFF TGCAGTGCTACCACAGCATTGAACACTGAAGCTTTCTTT TRBV20-1 few - TRBJ1-1
CSVPGLAGSDTQYF TGCAGTGTCCCGGGACTAGCGGGATCCGATACGCAGTATTTT TRBV20-1 - TRBD2 TRBJ2-3
CASSVRGKQFF TGTGCCAGCAGTGTTAGGGGAAAGCAGTTCTTC TRBV6-5 few - TRBJ2-1
CSASLPSGRSDTQYF TGCAGTGCTAGTCTGCCTAGCGGGAGATCGGATACGCAGTATTTT TRBV20-1 few TRBD2 TRBJ2-3
CASKPPGLAGTAHTGELFF TGTGCCAGCAAGCCACCGGGACTAGCGGGAACGGCGCACACCGGGGAGCTGTTTTTT TRBV12-3/TRBV12-4 few TRBD2 TRBJ2-2
CAISESEGLAEAFF TGTGCCATCAGTGAGTCGGAGGGGCTCGCTGAAGCTTTCTTT TRBV10-3 few - TRBJ1-1
CASRAQFLNYGYTF TGTGCCAGCAGGGCCCAATTCCTTAACTATGGCTACACCTTC TRBV27 - - TRBJ1-2
CASSLSTVYEQYF TGTGCCAGCAGCTTATCGACGGTCTACGAGCAGTACTTC TRBV7-2 few - TRBJ2-7
CASSADRGLFYEQYF TGTGCCAGCAGTGCGGACAGGGGGCTTTTCTACGAGCAGTACTTC TRBV6-1 few TRBD1 TRBJ2-7
CASSDPPGPHTDTQYF TGTGCCAGCAGTGATCCGCCGGGTCCCCACACAGATACGCAGTATTTT TRBV25-1 - - TRBJ2-3
CAISDRVGGTQYF TGTGCCATCAGTGACAGGGTCGGTGGGACCCAGTACTTC TRBV10-3 - - TRBJ2-5
CASSPVTSGRYEQYF TGTGCCAGCAGTCCGGTGACTAGCGGGAGATACGAGCAGTACTTC TRBV27 many TRBD2 TRBJ2-7
CASRPTGTGGYISNQPQHF TGTGCCAGCAGACCCACCGGGACAGGGGGCTATATCAGCAATCAGCCCCAGCATTTT TRBV6-1 few TRBD1 TRBJ1-5
CASQTESPPGQANTGELFF TGTGCCTCACAAACCGAAAGCCCGCCGGGACAAGCGAACACCGGGGAGCTGTTTTTT TRBV4-2 - - TRBJ2-2
CSASSGGNTGELFF TGCAGTGCTAGTAGCGGGGGGAACACCGGGGAGCTGTTTTTT TRBV20-1 once TRBD2 TRBJ2-2
CASSLSRGRDGYTF TGCGCCAGCAGCTTGAGCAGGGGTAGAGATGGCTACACCTTC TRBV5-1 - - TRBJ1-2
CASRPGPGELFF TGTGCCAGCAGACCTGGGCCCGGGGAGCTGTTTTTT TRBV3-1 few - TRBJ2-2
CSATPTARHEQFF TGCAGTGCTACCCCCACAGCACGTCATGAGCAGTTCTTC TRBV20-1 few - TRBJ2-1
CSVYDRNPEKLFF TGCAGCGTTTATGACAGGAACCCCGAAAAACTGTTTTTT TRBV29-1 few - TRBJ1-4
CAWSVRQLPYEQYF TGTGCCTGGAGTGTACGGCAGTTACCCTACGAGCAGTACTTC TRBV30 - - TRBJ2-7
CASSESAGEQFF TGTGCCAGCAGTGAGTCGGCCGGTGAGCAGTTCTTC TRBV25-1 - - TRBJ2-1
CASSLGIRLQNTGELFF TGTGCCAGCAGTTTGGGTATTCGGCTCCAGAACACCGGGGAGCTGTTTTTT TRBV12-3/TRBV12-4 - - TRBJ2-2
CASSRGTEAFF TGTGCCAGCAGCCGGGGGACTGAAGCTTTCTTT TRBV12-3/TRBV12-4 many - TRBJ1-1
CASREWGLGDTEAFF TGCGCCAGCAGGGAGTGGGGCCTCGGGGACACTGAAGCTTTCTTT TRBV10-2 few - TRBJ1-1
CSAPGQSGYEQFF TGCAGTGCCCCGGGACAGTCAGGGTATGAGCAGTTCTTC TRBV20-1 - TRBD1 TRBJ2-1
CASSLRPNEQYF TGTGCCAGCAGCCTAAGGCCTAACGAGCAGTACTTC TRBV3-1 few - TRBJ2-7
CASSLDRLVDEQFF TGTGCCAGCAGCTTAGATCGGCTAGTCGATGAGCAGTTCTTC TRBV11-2 few - TRBJ2-1
CASNLLAGGSGELFF TGCGCCAGCAATCTACTAGCGGGAGGTTCCGGGGAGCTGTTTTTT TRBV5-1 many TRBD2 TRBJ2-2
CASSPWTGFFSGANVLTF TGCGCCAGCAGCCCCTGGACAGGGTTCTTCTCTGGGGCCAACGTCCTGACTTTC TRBV5-1 few TRBD1 TRBJ2-6
CASSLEPSGDTQYF TGCGCCAGCAGCTTGGAGCCTAGCGGGGATACGCAGTATTTT TRBV5-1 - TRBD2 TRBJ2-3
CASSLAGQAGIFGATGELFF TGCGCCAGCAGCTTGGCCGGGCAAGCGGGGATTTTTGGTGCCACCGGGGAGCTGTTTTTT TRBV5-1 many TRBD2 TRBJ2-2
CASSPARLQGGVTEAFF TGTGCCAGCAGCCCCGCTAGGCTGCAGGGGGGTGTCACTGAAGCTTTCTTT TRBV4-2 few TRBD1 TRBJ1-1
CSGSPGGTTEAFF TGCAGTGGTAGCCCCGGGGGGACCACTGAAGCTTTCTTT TRBV20-1 few - TRBJ1-1
CAICSGLAGGSYTDTQYF TGTGCCATCTGCAGTGGACTAGCGGGGGGTTCCTACACAGATACGCAGTATTTT TRBV6-4 - TRBD2 TRBJ2-3
CASSGGPQETQYF TGTGCCAGCAGCGGGGGTCCTCAAGAGACCCAGTACTTC TRBV9 many - TRBJ2-5
CASSQSGAGDEQYF TGCGCCAGCAGCCAAAGCGGAGCGGGGGACGAGCAGTACTTC TRBV4-1 few TRBD2 TRBJ2-7
CSVAPGTGSGANVLTF TGCAGCGTTGCCCCAGGGACAGGATCTGGGGCCAACGTCCTGACTTTC TRBV29-1 - TRBD1 TRBJ2-6
CASSHIQGNAEAFF TGTGCCAGCAGTCACATACAGGGTAACGCTGAAGCTTTCTTT TRBV6-5 many - TRBJ1-1
CASSSQVENTEAFF TGCGCCAGCAGCTCCCAGGTAGAGAACACTGAAGCTTTCTTT TRBV5-1 few - TRBJ1-1
CSASLENTEAFF TGCAGTGCTAGCCTGGAGAACACTGAAGCTTTCTTT TRBV20-1 - - TRBJ1-1
CSARAPGAAKNIQYF TGCAGTGCTAGAGCCCCAGGGGCGGCCAAAAACATTCAGTACTTC TRBV20-1 many - TRBJ2-4
CAISEGDRNYEQYF TGTGCCATCAGTGAAGGGGATAGAAACTACGAGCAGTACTTC TRBV10-3 few - TRBJ2-7
CASSQRGDYEQYF TGTGCCAGCAGCCAGAGGGGGGACTACGAGCAGTACTTC TRBV3-1 - - TRBJ2-7
CASSLGPQVTYEQYF TGTGCCAGCAGCCTGGGACCGCAAGTCACCTACGAGCAGTACTTC TRBV6-1 few - TRBJ2-7
CASSSAGTGDGKTQYF TGCGCCAGCAGCTCCGCCGGGACAGGGGATGGAAAGACCCAGTACTTC TRBV5-1 few TRBD1 TRBJ2-5
CASSLVQPPGGQYF TGTGCCAGCAGTTTGGTTCAGCCGCCAGGTGGGCAGTACTTC TRBV12-3/TRBV12-4 few - TRBJ2-7
CASSRRRGLQETQYF TGCGCCAGCAGCCGCCGAAGGGGGCTCCAAGAGACCCAGTACTTC TRBV4-1 - TRBD1 TRBJ2-5
CASSSPLSGKGETQYF TGTGCCAGCAGCTCACCCCTCAGTGGTAAGGGAGAGACCCAGTACTTC TRBV28 - - TRBJ2-5
CASSPQGAPGTDTQYF TGTGCCAGCAGCCCACAGGGGGCGCCGGGCACAGATACGCAGTATTTT TRBV5-8 few TRBD1 TRBJ2-3
CASSHPSGRSSYNEQFF TGTGCCAGCAGCCACCCCAGCGGCCGTAGCTCCTACAATGAGCAGTTCTTC TRBV3-1 - - TRBJ2-1
CASSFGSQAVNQPQHF TGTGCCAGCAGTTTTGGGTCGCAGGCGGTCAATCAGCCCCAGCATTTT TRBV12-3/TRBV12-4 - - TRBJ1-5
CASTLNTEAFF TGTGCCAGCACCCTGAACACTGAAGCTTTCTTT TRBV12-3/TRBV12-4 many - TRBJ1-1